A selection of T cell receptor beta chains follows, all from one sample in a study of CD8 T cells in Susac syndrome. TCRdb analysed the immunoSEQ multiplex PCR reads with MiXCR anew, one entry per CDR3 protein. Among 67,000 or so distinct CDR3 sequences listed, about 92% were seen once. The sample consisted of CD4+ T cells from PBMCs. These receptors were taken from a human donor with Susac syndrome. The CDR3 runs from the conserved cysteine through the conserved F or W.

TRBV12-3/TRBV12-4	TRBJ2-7	CASNKRGTYEQYF
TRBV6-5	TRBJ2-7	CASSYSIVGAPYEQYF
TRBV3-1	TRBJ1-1	CASSQDLTEAFF
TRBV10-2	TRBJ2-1	CASIRGGGASYNEQFF
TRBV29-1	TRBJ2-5	CSVEGSKRGRRETQYF
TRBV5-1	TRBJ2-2	CASSFGGNTGELFF
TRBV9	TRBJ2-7	CASSPAYPSVGEQYF
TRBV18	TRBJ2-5	CASSLYFETQYF
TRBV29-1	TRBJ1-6	CSVGAGGSPLHF
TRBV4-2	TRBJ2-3	CASSQALGTSADTQYF
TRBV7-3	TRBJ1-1	CASSLSVEKNTEAFF
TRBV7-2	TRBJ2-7	CASSLGGLPRNEQYF
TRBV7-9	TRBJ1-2	CASSLNSEGIIVYGYTF
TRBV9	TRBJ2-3	CASSELAGSTQYF
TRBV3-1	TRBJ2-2	CASSQESWTGELFF
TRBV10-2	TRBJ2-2	CASTLAGTTGELFF
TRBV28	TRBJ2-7	CASCTGGGYEQYF
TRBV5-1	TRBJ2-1	CASSLTDSYNEQFF
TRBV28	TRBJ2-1	CASSLTSGGNYNEQFF
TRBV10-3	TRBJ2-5	CAASPDDGGEETQYF
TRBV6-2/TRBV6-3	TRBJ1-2	CASSYQGIYGYTF
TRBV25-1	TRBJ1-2	CASSARSVGGGYTF
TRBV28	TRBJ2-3	CASSFRARGNTQYF
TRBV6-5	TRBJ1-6	CATNRGGSPLHF
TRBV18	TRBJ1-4	CASSPDSAERELFF
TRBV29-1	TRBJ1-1	CSVGGLTNTEAFF
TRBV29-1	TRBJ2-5	CSVEDGPPWTQYF
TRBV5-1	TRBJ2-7	CASSPDNSYEQYF
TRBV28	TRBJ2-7	CASSAGQGAPTYEQYF
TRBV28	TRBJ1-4	CASSTTGDLGEKLFF
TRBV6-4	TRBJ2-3	CASSDSQSTDTQYF
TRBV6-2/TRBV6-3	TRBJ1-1	CASSFNLNTEAFF
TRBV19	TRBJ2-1	CASQAPIGLAVYNEQFF
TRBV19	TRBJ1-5	CAHEGAGDGDQPQHF
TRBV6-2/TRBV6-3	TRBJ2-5	CASRRTGEETQYF
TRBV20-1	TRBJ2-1	CSAREAGGEQFF
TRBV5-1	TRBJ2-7	CASSLGHSYEQYF
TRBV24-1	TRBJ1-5	CATSAPAGTGNSNQPQHF
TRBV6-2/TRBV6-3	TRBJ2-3	CASEGTTDTQYF
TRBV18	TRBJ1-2	CASSPREFNYGYTF
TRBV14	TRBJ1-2	CASSLTGWDYGYTF